The clone carrying this TCR beta chain was recorded only once. Its antigen is currently unknown. The data stem from a study of T cell responses to AZD1222 COVID-19 vaccine. Here immunoSEQ multiplex PCR was the method, and the copy in TCRdb shows in-frame clones only, minus some. This table has about 270,000 clones, 90% to 95% appearing once. Study findings and constraints: Vaccine-associated CD4 TCRs ranged over spike, dominating at 160-218 and 743-854.

Germline V lookup: CDR1 SEHNR, CDR2 FQNEAQ (reference sequence). This CDR3 is built from 15 residues. The V end lost 4 bases, the J end lost 3 bases, and 16 bases lay between the germline ends. The chain is built from TRBV7-9 and TRBJ2-7, with D unclear. The sequence derives from an adult who received the AZD1222 COVID-19 vaccine. The source material was peripheral blood, sampled 28 days after the second AZD1222 dose. The CDR3 protein is CASSYIGSRNYEQYF. For the CDR3, the DNA is TGTGCCAGCAGCTACATCGGGTCAAGAAACTACGAGCAGTACTTC. The complete variable domain, with remaining parts taken from reference TRBV7-9 and TRBJ2-7, reads DTGVSQNPRHKITKRGQNVTFRCDPISEHNRLYWYRQTLGQGPEFLTYFQNEAQLEKSRLLSDRFSAERPKGSFSTLEIQRTEQGDSAMYLCASSYIGSRNYEQYFGPGTRLTVT.